This T cell receptor (beta chain) comes out of a study of shared clonotypes between healthy human individuals. Study at large: Donors had three CD4 naive, three CD4 memory, two CD8 naive and one CD8 memory plate apiece. Whole-study findings and limits: Across four donors, naive CD4 shared 5% to 6%, naive CD8 under 4%, memory CD4 more than 2%, memory CD8 over 0.3%.

At deep level, the assay was performed. Profiling relied on immunoSEQ multiplex PCR, and the TCRdb table lists in-frame clones only, not all of them. The sample carries under 200,000 clones, around 93% recorded once. Germline CDR1 is MNHEY and CDR2 is SMNVEV (reference sequence). J lost 6 bases, V lost 6 bases, and 13 bases had no gene match. The CDR3 totals 15 residues. As for this clone: Its antigen is still unknown.

The chain recombines TRBV27 with TRBJ2-7, with 8 bases aligning to TRBD2. The receptor was isolated from a woman aged 25 to 39 in good health. The specimen sequenced was naive CD4+ T cells sorted from blood. Subset given: CD45RA+ positively selected. The CDR3 sequence: CASRPELAARIEQYF. The CDR3 region has the DNA TGTGCCAGCAGGCCAGAACTAGCGGCCCGTATCGAGCAGTACTTC.